The clone carrying this T cell receptor (beta chain) was counted at least ten times. Its antigen is undetermined. These data belong to a study of T cell repertoires in cytomegalovirus infection. TCRdb itself ran the reads through MiXCR, one entry per CDR3 protein. This table has approximately 990,000 distinct CDR3 sequences, less than 40% appearing once. V shed 5 bases, J shed 2 bases, and the junction held 5 bases outside the gene matches. The germline CDR1 and CDR2 sequences are SGHVS and FQNEAQ. The CDR3 runs to 14 residues. The V call is TRBV7-8, the J call TRBJ2-7; 8 bases are shared with TRBD1. This sequence was found in a human donor in good health (CMV status not recorded). Some clones in this sample may be carry-over from other donors' samples. Specimen: cultured CD8+ T cells from PBMCs, collected from culture after CMV antigen stimulation. The CDR3: CASSPTGVPYEQYF. The CDR3 nucleotides read TGTGCCAGCAGCCCGACAGGGGTGCCCTACGAGCAGTACTTC.